The present entry profiles one TCR beta chain with its context. What it recognizes is unknown. The primer mix had 60 Vbeta and 13 Jbeta primers. Sequenced by immunoSEQ multiplex PCR; TCRdb stores in-frame clones only, minus some. The profile covers more than 150,000 clones, with approximately 82% appearing a single time and about 2% taken by the ten largest. The data are from a study of cytomegalovirus exposure and HLA in healthy donors. Study-level points and caveats: 164 TCR beta chains were listed as cytomegalovirus-associated.

CDR3 length: 12 amino acids. The V end was cut by 7 bases, the J end by 5 bases, with 8 bases between. Germline V gives CDR1 MDHEN, CDR2 SYDVKM. The source of this sequence is a woman aged 18-30 years in good health and CMV-seropositive. The sample taken for sequencing was PBMCs. The chain is built from TRBV28 and TRBJ1-4; D not resolved. CDR3 residues: CASTAANEKLFF. Written as DNA, the CDR3 is TGTGCCAGCACGGCGGCGAATGAAAAACTGTTTTTT.